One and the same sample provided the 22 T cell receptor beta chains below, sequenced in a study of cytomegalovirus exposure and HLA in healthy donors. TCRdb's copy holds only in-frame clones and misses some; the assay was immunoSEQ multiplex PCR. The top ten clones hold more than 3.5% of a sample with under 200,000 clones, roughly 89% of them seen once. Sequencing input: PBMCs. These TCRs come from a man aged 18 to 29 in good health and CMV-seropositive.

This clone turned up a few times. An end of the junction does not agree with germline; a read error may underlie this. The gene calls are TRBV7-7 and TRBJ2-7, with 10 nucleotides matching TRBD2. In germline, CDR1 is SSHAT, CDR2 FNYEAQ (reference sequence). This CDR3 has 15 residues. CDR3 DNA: TGTGCTAGCAGCCCGCCTAGCGGGAGCCCCCACGAGCAGTACTTC. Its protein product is CASSPPSGSPHEQYF.

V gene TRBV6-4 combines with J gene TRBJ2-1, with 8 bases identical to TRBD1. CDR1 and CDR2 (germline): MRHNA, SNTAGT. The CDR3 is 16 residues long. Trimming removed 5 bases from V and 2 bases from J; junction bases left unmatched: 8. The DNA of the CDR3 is TGTGCCAGCAGTTCCCTACAGGGGGTCCCCTACAATGAGCAGTTCTTC. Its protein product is CASSSLQGVPYNEQFF.

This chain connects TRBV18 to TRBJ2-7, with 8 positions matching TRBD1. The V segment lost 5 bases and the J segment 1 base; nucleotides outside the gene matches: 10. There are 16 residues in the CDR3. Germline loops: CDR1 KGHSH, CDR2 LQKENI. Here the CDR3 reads CASSASPGTGSYEQYF. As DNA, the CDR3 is TGTGCCAGCTCAGCGTCTCCCGGGACAGGATCCTACGAGCAGTACTTC.

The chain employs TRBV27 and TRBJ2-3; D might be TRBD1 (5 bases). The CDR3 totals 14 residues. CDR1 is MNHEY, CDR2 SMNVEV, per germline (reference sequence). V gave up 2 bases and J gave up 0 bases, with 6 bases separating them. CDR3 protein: CASSLRGSTDTQYF. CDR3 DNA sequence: TGTGCCAGCAGTTTAAGGGGTAGCACAGATACGCAGTATTTT.

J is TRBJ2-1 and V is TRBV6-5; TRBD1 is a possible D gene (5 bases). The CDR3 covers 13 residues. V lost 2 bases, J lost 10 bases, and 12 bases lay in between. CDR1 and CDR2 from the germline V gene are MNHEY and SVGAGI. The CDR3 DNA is TGTGCCAGCAGTTACGCAGGGCAGCTAGAGCAGTTCTTC. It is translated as CASSYAGQLEQFF.

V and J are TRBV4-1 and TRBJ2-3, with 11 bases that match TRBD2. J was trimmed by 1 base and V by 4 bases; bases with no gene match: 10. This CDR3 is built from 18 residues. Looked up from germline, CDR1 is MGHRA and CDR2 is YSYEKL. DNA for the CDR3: TGCGCCAGCAGCCCTAGCGGGAGGAGCCCCCGCCGCACAGATACGCAGTATTTT. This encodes CASSPSGRSPRRTDTQYF.

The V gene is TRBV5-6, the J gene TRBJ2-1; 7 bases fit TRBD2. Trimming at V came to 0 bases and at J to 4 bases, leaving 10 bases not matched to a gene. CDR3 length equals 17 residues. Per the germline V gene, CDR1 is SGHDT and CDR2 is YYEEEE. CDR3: CASSLGPKRDVYNEQFF. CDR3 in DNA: TGTGCCAGCAGCTTGGGCCCAAAGCGGGACGTATACAATGAGCAGTTCTTC.

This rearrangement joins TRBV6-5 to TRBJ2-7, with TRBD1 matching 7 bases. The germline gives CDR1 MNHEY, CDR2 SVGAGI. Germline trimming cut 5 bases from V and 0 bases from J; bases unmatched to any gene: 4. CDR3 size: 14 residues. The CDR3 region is CASSLTGSSYEQYF. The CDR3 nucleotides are TGTGCCAGCAGTCTGACAGGGTCCTCCTACGAGCAGTACTTC.

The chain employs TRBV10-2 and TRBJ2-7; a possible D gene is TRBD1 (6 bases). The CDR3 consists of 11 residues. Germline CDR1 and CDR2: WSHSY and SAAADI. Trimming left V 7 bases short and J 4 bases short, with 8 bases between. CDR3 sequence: CASKQGYEQYF. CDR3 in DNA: TGCGCCAGCAAACAGGGATACGAGCAGTACTTC.

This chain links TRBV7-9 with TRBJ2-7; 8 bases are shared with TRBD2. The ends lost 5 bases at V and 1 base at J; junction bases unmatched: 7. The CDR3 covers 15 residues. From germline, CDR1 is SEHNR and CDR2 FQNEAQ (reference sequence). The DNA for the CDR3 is TGTGCCAGCAGCCATGATGGCGGGAGGTCCTACGAGCAGTACTTC. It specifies CASSHDGGRSYEQYF.

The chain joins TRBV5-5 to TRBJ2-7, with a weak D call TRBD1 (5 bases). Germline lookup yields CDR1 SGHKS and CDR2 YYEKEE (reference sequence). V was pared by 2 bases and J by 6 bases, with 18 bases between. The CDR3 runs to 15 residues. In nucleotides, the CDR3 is TGTGCCAGCAGCTTTGGGGCGACGTCCTCTTTCGAGCAGTACTTC. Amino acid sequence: CASSFGATSSFEQYF.

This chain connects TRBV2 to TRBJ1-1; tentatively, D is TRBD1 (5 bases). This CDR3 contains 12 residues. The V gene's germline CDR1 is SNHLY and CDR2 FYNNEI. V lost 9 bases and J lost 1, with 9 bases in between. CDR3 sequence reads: CASGQPNTEAFF. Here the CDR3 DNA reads TGTGCCAGTGGACAACCGAACACTGAAGCTTTCTTT.

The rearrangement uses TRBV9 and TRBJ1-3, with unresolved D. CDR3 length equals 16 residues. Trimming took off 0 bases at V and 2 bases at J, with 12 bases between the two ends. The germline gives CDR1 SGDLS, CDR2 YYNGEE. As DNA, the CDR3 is TGTGCCAGCAGCGTAGCGGCGCGCGGGGCTGGAAACACCATATATTTT. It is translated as CASSVAARGAGNTIYF.

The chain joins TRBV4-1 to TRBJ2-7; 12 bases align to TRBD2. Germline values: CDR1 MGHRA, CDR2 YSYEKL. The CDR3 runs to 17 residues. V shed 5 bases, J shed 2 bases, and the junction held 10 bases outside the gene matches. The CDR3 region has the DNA TGCGCCAGCAGCGCTGGACTAGCGGGACCTATCGCCTACGAGCAGTACTTC. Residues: CASSAGLAGPIAYEQYF.

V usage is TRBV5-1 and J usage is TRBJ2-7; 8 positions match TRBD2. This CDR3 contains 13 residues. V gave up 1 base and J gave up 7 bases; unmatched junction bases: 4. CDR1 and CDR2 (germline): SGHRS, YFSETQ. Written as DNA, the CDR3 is TGCGCCAGCAGCTTGATTAGCGGGACAGAGCAGTACTTC. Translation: CASSLISGTEQYF.

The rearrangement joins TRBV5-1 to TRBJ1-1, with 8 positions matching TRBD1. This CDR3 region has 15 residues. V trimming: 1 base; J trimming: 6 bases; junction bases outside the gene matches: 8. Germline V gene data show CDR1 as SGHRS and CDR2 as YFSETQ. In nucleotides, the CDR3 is TGCGCCAGCAGCTTGAAGGGACAGGAATTACCTGAAGCTTTCTTT. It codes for CASSLKGQELPEAFF.

Here the CDR3 reads CASSLGVTSGRGIGETQYF. The CDR3 DNA sequence: TGCGCCAGCAGCTTGGGCGTGACTAGCGGGAGAGGGATTGGAGAGACCCAGTACTTC. This chain connects TRBV5-1 to TRBJ2-5; 12 bases line up with TRBD2. Unmatched junction bases numbered 13, after V lost 0 bases and J lost 4 bases. The CDR3 consists of 19 residues. Germline loops: CDR1 SGHRS, CDR2 YFSETQ.

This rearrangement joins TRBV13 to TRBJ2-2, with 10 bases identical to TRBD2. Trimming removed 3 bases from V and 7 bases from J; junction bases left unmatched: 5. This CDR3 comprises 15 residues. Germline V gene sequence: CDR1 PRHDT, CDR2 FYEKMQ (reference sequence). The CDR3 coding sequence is TGTGCCAGCAGCTTCGGCGGGACTAGCGTCGGGGAGCTGTTTTTT. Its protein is CASSFGGTSVGELFF. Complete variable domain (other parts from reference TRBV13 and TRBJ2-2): AAGVIQSPRHLIKEKRETATLKCYPIPRHDTVYWYQQGPGQDPQFLISFYEKMQSDKGSIPDRFSAQQFSDYHSELNMSSLELGDSALYFCASSFGGTSVGELFFGEGSRLTVL.

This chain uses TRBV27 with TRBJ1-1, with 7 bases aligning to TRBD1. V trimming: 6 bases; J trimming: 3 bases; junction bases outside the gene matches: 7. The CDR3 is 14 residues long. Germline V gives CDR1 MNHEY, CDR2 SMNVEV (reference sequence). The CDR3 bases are TGTGCCAGCAGAACGGACAGGTGGGACACTGAAGCTTTCTTT. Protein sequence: CASRTDRWDTEAFF.

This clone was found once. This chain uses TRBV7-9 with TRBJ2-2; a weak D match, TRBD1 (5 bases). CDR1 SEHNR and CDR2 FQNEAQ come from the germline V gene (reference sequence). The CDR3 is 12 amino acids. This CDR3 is CALRQSTGELFF. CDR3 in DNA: TGTGCTCTGAGACAGAGCACCGGGGAGCTGTTTTTT.

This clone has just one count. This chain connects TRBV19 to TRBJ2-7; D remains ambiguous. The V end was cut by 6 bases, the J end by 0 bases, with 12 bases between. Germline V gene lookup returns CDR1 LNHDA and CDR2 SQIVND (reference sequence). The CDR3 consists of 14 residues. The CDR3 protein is CASSLETYSYEQYF. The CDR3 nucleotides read TGTGCCAGTAGCCTAGAGACCTACTCCTACGAGCAGTACTTC.

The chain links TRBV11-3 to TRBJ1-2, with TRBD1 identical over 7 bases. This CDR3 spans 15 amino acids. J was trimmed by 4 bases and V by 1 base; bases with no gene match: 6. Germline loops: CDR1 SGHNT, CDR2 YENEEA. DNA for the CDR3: TGTGCCAGCAGCTTAGGTGCAGGGGGACTCTATGGCTACACCTTC. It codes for CASSLGAGGLYGYTF.